This T cell receptor (beta chain) was captured by sequencing in a study of cytomegalovirus exposure and HLA in healthy donors. Study details: The 666 first-cohort repertoires shared a platform with the 130 or so validation repertoires, as reported in a later analysis. The study's findings and limits: Most observed TCR sequences were rare, whereas some public TCRs were detected in many donors.

TCRdb keeps only in-frame clones here, not all; method: immunoSEQ multiplex PCR. The table has tens of thousands of clones, 85% to 95% seen once. In the case of this clone: The antigen is unknown.

Per the germline V gene, CDR1 is LNHDA and CDR2 is SQIVND (reference sequence). The length of the CDR3 is 17 residues. Trimming at V came to 4 bases and at J to 3 bases, leaving 10 bases not matched to a gene. The sequence was collected from a woman aged 18 to 35 in good health and CMV-seropositive. The sequenced sample consisted of PBMCs. This sequence joins TRBV19 and TRBJ2-3, with TRBD1 matching over 10 bases. CDR3: CASSTIRQGARTDTQYF. CDR3 DNA sequence: TGTGCCAGTAGTACGATACGACAGGGGGCGCGGACAGATACGCAGTATTTT.